A selection of T cell receptor beta chains follows, all from one sample in a study of blood T cell repertoires in COVID-19. Repertoires were generated with immunoSEQ multiplex PCR, while TCRdb's copy carries only in-frame clones and drops some. The sample lists 45,000 to 50,000 clones; around 83% were seen once. The sequenced sample was peripheral blood. Receptors originate from a man aged 55 to 70 with active COVID-19. CDR3s leave out the opening cysteine and the closing phenylalanine or tryptophan.

TRBV7-6	TRBJ2-4	ASSLETGSKNIQY
TRBV28	TRBJ1-4	ASTGQRNEKLF
TRBV20-1	TRBJ2-1	SASGGGASGIWNEQF
TRBV9	TRBJ2-5	ASSVVPDDFQTQY
TRBV11-2	TRBJ1-1	ASSFHIMNTEAF
TRBV29-1	TRBJ2-7	SVERPRNYEQY
TRBV5-1	TRBJ2-6	ASSLAFGQGALTGANVLT
TRBV13	TRBJ2-3	ASSQTSGGVTDTQY
TRBV6-2/TRBV6-3	TRBJ1-3	ASSYFGTGEHGNTIY
TRBV7-9	TRBJ2-3	AINRPRGHTADTQY
TRBV2	TRBJ2-3	ASSRGTDTQY
TRBV19	TRBJ1-3	ASSVEAGNTIY
TRBV28	TRBJ2-7	ASSSSGTNTYEQY
TRBV7-2	TRBJ2-1	ASATGGPNNEQF
TRBV25-1	TRBJ1-6	ASKGALNNSPLH
TRBV5-6	TRBJ2-5	ASSYGTAEETQY
TRBV5-5	TRBJ1-4	ASSPGGPYNEKLF
TRBV30	TRBJ1-2	AWGRQGGSLYGYT
TRBV18	TRBJ1-3	ASSGQSGNTIY
TRBV28	TRBJ2-2	ASRQSGTANTGELF
TRBV6-2/TRBV6-3	TRBJ2-7	ASSTPAAGLYEQY
TRBV5-4	TRBJ1-6	ASSLDRYNSPLH
TRBV7-2	TRBJ2-7	ASSAIPLADSSYEQY
TRBV3-1/TRBV3-2	TRBJ1-2	ASSRGTAHLGYT
TRBV6-2/TRBV6-3	TRBJ2-7	ASSYSMARGAHEQY
TRBV6-5	TRBJ2-5	ASALADLRKETQY
TRBV7-9	TRBJ2-2	ASSQGIGGTGELF
TRBV3-1/TRBV3-2	TRBJ1-5	ASSQDWTGNQPQH
TRBV6-5	TRBJ2-5	ASSYGGAQETQY
TRBV2	TRBJ2-7	ASSDHGGFYEQY
TRBV28	TRBJ2-5	ASSQHGGGETQY
TRBV24-1	TRBJ2-6	ATSDKGAVSGANVLT
TRBV7-2	TRBJ2-3	ASSPNRVGSTDTQY
TRBV28	TRBJ1-2	ASRVGADYGYT
TRBV7-2	TRBJ2-2	ASSLVRSTGELF
TRBV30	TRBJ2-7	AFPILTGREQY
TRBV7-2	TRBJ2-3	ASSLGLATTDTQY
TRBV7-9	TRBJ1-1	ASTPRGFTEAF
TRBV3-1/TRBV3-2	TRBJ2-6	ASSQDGGGAGANVLT
TRBV7-3	TRBJ2-5	ASSSGQGEGETQY
TRBV19	TRBJ2-7	ASAGTTPFYEQY
TRBV6-5	TRBJ2-1	ASSYGVPESNEQF
TRBV3-1/TRBV3-2	TRBJ1-4	ASSQGVQVLF
TRBV9	TRBJ2-1	ASSPRLALSSYNEQF
TRBV27	TRBJ2-3	ASSLLQGGPSDTQY
TRBV19	TRBJ2-4	ASNDRANIQY
TRBV2	TRBJ2-3	ASSRTRTSGGWTDTQY
TRBV3-1/TRBV3-2	TRBJ1-2	ASSHSGGGRSYGYT
TRBV28	TRBJ1-1	ASSAGQNTEAF
TRBV6-2/TRBV6-3	TRBJ2-3	ASSSSLAVTDTQY
TRBV7-2	TRBJ2-5	ASSWRAQETQY
TRBV7-2	TRBJ2-3	ASSPGRGGDTQY
TRBV3-1/TRBV3-2	TRBJ2-2	ASGGRIGTGELF
TRBV15	TRBJ2-5	ATSRDLRDIEETQY